Detailed here is one TCR beta chain. The sample belongs to a study of blood T cell repertoires in COVID-19. Study details: Some COVID-19 samples were acute and others convalescent; all came from the United States, Italy and Spain. From T cells, B-cell-depleted T cells, or PBMCs came the material, which was cDNA or gDNA.

Germline V lookup: CDR1 SGHAT, CDR2 FQNNGV. CDR3 length: 14 residues. Trimming shortened V by 0 bases and J by 4 bases, and 7 bases separated the two germline ends. Original data processing: The assay estimated nucleated cells by amplifying reference gene primers. Assay used: immunoSEQ multiplex PCR; TCRdb lists only in-frame clones, some missing. The DNA was the basis for D and trimming; V, J and clone size are from that table. Of approximately 150,000 clones in the sample, approximately 85% were seen once. The receptor's source is an older woman with COVID-19, enrolled during active disease. The chain joins TRBV11-2 to TRBJ1-5; D is unresolved. Sequencing was performed on peripheral blood. The CDR3 bases are TGTGCCAGCAGCTTAGATCACCTAAATCAGCCCCAGCATTTT. Protein: CASSLDHLNQPQHF.